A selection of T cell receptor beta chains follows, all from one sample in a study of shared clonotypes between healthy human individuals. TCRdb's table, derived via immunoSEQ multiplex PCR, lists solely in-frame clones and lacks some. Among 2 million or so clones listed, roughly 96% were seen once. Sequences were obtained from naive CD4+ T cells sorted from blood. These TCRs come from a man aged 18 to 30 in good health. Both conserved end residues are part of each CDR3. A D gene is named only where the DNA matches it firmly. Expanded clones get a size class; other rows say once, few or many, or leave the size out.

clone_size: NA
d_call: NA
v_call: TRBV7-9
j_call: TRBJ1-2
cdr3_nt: TGTGCCAGCAGCTTGGTGACGGGAGGGAATGGCTACACCTTC
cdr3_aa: CASSLVTGGNGYTF

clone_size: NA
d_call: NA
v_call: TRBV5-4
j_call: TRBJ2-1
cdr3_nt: TGTGCCAGCAGCTTAAACAGGGCAGCTGTCGAGCAGTTCTTC
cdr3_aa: CASSLNRAAVEQFF

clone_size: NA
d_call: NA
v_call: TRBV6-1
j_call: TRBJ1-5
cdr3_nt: TGTGCCAGCAGTGACGGAGGGCGTTCAGGCAATCAGCCCCAGCATTTT
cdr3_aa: CASSDGGRSGNQPQHF

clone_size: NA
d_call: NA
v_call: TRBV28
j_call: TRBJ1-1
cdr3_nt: TGTGCCAGCGGATTAGCTTTCTTT
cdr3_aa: CASGLAFF

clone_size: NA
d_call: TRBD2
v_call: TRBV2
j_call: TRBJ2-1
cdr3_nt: TGTGCCAGCAGGGAGAGCGGGGTTTCCTACAATGAGCAGTTCTTC
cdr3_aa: CASRESGVSYNEQFF

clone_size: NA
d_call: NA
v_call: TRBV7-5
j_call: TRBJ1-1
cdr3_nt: TGTGCCAGAAGCCCCTCCCATTGCCGAGGGACAGGGAGTCGGAACACTGAAGCTTTCTTT
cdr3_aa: CARSPSHCRGTGSRNTEAFF

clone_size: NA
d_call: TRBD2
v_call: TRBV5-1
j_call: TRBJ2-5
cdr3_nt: TGCGCCAGCAGGGCAATAGCGGGAGCGACGACCCAGTACTTC
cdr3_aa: CASRAIAGATTQYF

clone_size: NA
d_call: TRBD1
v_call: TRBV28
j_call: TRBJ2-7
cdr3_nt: TGTGCCAGCAAGGGGGCCCCTAAGTCCGAGCAGTACTTC
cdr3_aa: CASKGAPKSEQYF

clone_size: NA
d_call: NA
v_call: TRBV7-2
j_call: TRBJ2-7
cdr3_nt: TGTGCCAGCAGCCAGACATCCTACGAGCAGTACTTC
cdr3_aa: CASSQTSYEQYF

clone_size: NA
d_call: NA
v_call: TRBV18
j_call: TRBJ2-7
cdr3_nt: TGTGCCAGCTCCCGGGGACTCCTAGAGTACGAGCAGTACTTC
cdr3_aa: CASSRGLLEYEQYF

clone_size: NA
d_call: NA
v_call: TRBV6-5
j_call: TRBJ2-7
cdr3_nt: TGTGCCAGCAGTTACGGGGCAGGGGCCTCCTACGAGCAGTACTTC
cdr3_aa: CASSYGAGASYEQYF

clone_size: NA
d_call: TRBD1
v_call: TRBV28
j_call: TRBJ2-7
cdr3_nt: TGTGCCTTCCCGTGGGACAGAACCTACGAGCAGTACTTC
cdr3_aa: CAFPWDRTYEQYF

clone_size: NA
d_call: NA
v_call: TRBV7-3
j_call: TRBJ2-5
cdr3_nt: TGTGCCAGCTCCAGGGGCCCGGAAGAGACCCAGTACTTC
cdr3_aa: CASSRGPEETQYF

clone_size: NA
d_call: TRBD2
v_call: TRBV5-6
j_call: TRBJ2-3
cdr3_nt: TGTGCCAGCAGACCGCCGGGACTAGCGGGAGCAGATACGCAGTATTTT
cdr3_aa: CASRPPGLAGADTQYF

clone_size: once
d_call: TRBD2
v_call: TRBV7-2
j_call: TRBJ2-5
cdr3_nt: TGTGCCAGCAGCTTACGAGCGGGAGGGAGGTCACAAGAGACCCAGTACTTC
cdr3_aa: CASSLRAGGRSQETQYF

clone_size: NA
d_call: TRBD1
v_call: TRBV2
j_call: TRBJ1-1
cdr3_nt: TGTGCCAGCAGTTATGGGACAGGGGGTTTGCAGAACACTGAAGCTTTCTTT
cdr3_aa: CASSYGTGGLQNTEAFF

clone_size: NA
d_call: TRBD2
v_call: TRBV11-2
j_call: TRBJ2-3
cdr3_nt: TGTGCCAGCAGCTTAGCTCGGGGGGCAGATACGCAGTATTTT
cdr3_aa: CASSLARGADTQYF

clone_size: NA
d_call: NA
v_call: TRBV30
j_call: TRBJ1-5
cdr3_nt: TGTGCCTGGAGCAATCCCGGTGGGCCCCAGCATTTT
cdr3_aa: CAWSNPGGPQHF

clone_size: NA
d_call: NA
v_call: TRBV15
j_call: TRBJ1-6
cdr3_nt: TGTGCCACCAGCAGAGAGAGTAATTCACCCCTCCACTTT
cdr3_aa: CATSRESNSPLHF

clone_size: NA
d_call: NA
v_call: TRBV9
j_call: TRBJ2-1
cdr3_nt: TGTGCCAGCAGCGTAGCTCCGGGGGCCTCCTACAATGAGCAGTTCTTC
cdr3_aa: CASSVAPGASYNEQFF

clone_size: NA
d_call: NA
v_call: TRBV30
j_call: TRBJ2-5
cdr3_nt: TGTGCCTGGAGTGGGGGGGCTGGTGAGACCCAGTACTTC
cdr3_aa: CAWSGGAGETQYF

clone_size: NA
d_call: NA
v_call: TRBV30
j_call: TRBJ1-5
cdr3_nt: TGTGCCTGGGCAGGGACGTGGAATCAGCCCCAGCATTTT
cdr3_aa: CAWAGTWNQPQHF

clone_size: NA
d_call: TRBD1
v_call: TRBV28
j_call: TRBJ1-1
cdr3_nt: TGTGCCAGCAGTTTAGTAAGACAGGGTCCGAGGGAAGCTTTCTTT
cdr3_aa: CASSLVRQGPREAFF

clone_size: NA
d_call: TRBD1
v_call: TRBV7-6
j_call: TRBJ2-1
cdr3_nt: TGTGCCAGCAGCCCAGGGGGAAATGAGCAGTTCTTC
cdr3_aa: CASSPGGNEQFF

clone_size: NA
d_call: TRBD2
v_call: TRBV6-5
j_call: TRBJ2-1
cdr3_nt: TGTGCCAGCAGCCGGACTAGCGGGAGTTATGAGCAGTTCTTC
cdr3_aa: CASSRTSGSYEQFF

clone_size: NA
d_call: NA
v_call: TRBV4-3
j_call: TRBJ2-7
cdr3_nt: TGCGCCAGCAGCCAAGATTGGGGGACTCAATCCTACGAGCAGTACTTC
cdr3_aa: CASSQDWGTQSYEQYF

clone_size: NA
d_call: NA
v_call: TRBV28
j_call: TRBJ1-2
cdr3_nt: TGTGCCACCGGGAACTATGGCTACACCTTC
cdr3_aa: CATGNYGYTF

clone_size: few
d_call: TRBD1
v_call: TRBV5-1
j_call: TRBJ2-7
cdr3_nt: TGCGCCAGCAGCTTGGGGACAGGGGGCTTCTCCGAGCAGTACTTC
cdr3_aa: CASSLGTGGFSEQYF

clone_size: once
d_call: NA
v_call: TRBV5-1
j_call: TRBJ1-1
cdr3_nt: TGCGCCAGCAGCTTGGGGGGTCCCACTCTGATTATGAACACTGAAGCTTTCTTT
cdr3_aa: CASSLGGPTLIMNTEAFF